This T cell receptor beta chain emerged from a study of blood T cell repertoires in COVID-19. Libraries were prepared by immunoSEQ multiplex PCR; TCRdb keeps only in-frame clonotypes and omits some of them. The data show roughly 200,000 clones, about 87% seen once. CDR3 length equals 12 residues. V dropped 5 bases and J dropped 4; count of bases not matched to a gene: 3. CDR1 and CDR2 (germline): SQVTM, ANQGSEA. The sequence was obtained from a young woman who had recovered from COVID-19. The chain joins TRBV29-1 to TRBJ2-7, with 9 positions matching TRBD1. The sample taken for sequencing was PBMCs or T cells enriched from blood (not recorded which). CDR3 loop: CSVRTGVYEQYF. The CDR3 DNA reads TGCAGCGTTCGGACAGGGGTTTACGAGCAGTACTTC.